This entry describes one T cell receptor (beta chain). Its antigen is not identified. This sample is drawn from a study of shared clonotypes between healthy human individuals. Turning to the study itself: Each donor had three CD4 naive, three CD4 memory, two CD8 naive and one CD8 memory plate.

The germline gives CDR1 WNHNN, CDR2 SYGVQD (reference sequence). The CDR3 totals 15 residues. Trimming at V came to 6 bases and at J to 11 bases, leaving 15 bases not matched to a gene. In the authors' methods: ImmunoSEQ sequences covered only the junction and lacked quality scores; filtering therefore differed. TCRdb's copy holds only in-frame clones and misses some; the assay was immunoSEQ multiplex PCR. The D gene and trimming were derived from the DNA, and the V and J assignments and clone size from that table. The repertoire holds 170,000 or so clones, with around 63% as singletons. Whole-study findings and limits: Several donors shared about 5% of their naive CD4 clonotypes.

The sequencing input was memory CD4+ T cells sorted from blood. Subset reported: CD45RA-negative fraction. The chain uses TRBV10-1 and TRBJ2-1; TRBD2 matches at 8 bases. The clonotype originates from a man aged 25 to 45 in good health. The DNA for the CDR3 is TGCGCCAGCAGCCGGGAGGGTAGCGGGATAGGAAAGCAGTTCTTC. This gives the protein CASSREGSGIGKQFF.